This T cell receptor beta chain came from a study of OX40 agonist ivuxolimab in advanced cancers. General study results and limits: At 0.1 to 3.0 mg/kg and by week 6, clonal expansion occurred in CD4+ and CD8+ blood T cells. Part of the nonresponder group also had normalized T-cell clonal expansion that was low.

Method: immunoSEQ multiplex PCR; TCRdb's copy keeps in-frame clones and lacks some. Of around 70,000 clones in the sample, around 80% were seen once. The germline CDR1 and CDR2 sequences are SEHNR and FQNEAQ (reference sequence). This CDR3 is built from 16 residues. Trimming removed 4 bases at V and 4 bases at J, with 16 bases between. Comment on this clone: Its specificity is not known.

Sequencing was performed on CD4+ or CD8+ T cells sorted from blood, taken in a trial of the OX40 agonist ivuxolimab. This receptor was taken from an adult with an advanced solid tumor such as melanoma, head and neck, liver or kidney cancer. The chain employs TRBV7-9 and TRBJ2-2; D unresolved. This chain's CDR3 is CASSSIRSSTTGELFF. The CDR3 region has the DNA TGTGCCAGCAGCTCAATTAGGAGTTCTACCACCGGGGAGCTGTTTTTT.